This paragraph reports one T cell receptor (beta chain). Its antigen is undetermined. Trimming removed 0 bases at V and 6 bases at J, with 6 bases between. Looked up from germline, CDR1 is SGHRS and CDR2 is YFSETQ. This CDR3 is built from 12 residues. The entry originates in a study of T cell responses to AZD1222 COVID-19 vaccine. Study findings and constraints: Donors in the cohort were predominantly white British and more often female, and clonal diversity was possibly underestimated. Spike was spanned by vaccine-associated CD4 TCRs, with dominance at 160-218 and 743-854.

Only in-frame clones appear in the TCRdb table, and some are missing; sequencing was by immunoSEQ multiplex PCR. The table shows roughly 100,000 clones, with roughly 92% occurring only once. The rearrangement uses TRBV5-1 and TRBJ1-2; D uncertain. The clonotype comes from an adult in good health. Here the sequenced sample was peripheral blood, taken on day 0 of AZD1222 vaccination. The CDR3 here is CASSLGQDGYTF. As DNA, the CDR3 is TGCGCCAGCAGCTTGGGTCAGGATGGCTACACCTTC. Supplemented by reference TRBV5-1 and TRBJ1-2, the full variable domain reads KAGVTQTPRYLIKTRGQQVTLSCSPISGHRSVSWYQQTPGQGLQFLFEYFSETQRNKGNFPGRFSGRQFSNSRSEMNVSTLELGDSALYLCASSLGQDGYTFGSGTRLTVV.